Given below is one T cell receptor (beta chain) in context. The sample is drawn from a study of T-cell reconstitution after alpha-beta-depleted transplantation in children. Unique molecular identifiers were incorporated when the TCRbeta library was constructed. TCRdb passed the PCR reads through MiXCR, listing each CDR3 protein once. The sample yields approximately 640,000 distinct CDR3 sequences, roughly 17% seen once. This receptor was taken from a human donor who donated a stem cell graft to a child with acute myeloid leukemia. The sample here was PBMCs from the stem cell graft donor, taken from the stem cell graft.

CDR3 region: CASSLEPRGAFF. As DNA, the CDR3 is TGTGCCAGCAGCTTAGAGCCCCGGGGGGCTTTCTTT. J is TRBJ1-1 and V is TRBV7-2; weak D call: TRBD1 (5 bases). Germline CDR1 SGHTA, CDR2 FQGNSA. V was pared by 1 base and J by 11 bases, with 11 bases between. This CDR3 has 12 amino acids. Complete variable domain (other parts from reference TRBV7-2 and TRBJ1-1): GAGVSQSPSNKVTEKGKDVELRCDPISGHTALYWYRQSLGQGLEFLIYFQGNSAPDKSGLPSDRFSAERTGGSVSTLTIQRTQQEDSAVYLCASSLEPRGAFFGQGTRLTVV.